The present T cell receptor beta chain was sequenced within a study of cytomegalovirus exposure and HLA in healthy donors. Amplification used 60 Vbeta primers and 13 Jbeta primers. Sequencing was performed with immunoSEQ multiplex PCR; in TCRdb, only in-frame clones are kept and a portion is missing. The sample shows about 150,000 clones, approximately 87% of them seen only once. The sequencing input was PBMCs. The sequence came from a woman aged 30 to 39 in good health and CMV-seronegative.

CDR3: CASSQGQGALANEKLFF. The CDR3 DNA follows: TGTGCCAGCAGCCAAGGACAGGGGGCGCTTGCTAATGAAAAACTGTTTTTT. The gene calls are TRBV4-2 and TRBJ1-4; 10 positions match TRBD1. The V segment lost 1 base and the J segment 3 bases; nucleotides outside the gene matches: 5. Germline CDR1 and CDR2: LGHNA and YNFKEQ. The CDR3 runs 17 residues.